This TCR beta chain was captured in a study of CXCR3-negative and CXCR3-positive naive CD8 T cells. General study findings and limits: In CXCR3-positive naive cells, the TRB CDR3s were more hydrophobic than in CXCR3-negative naive cells.

The CDR3 loop spans 14 amino acids. Per germline, CDR1 SEHNR and CDR2 FQNEAQ (reference sequence). On this clonotype: Antigen unknown.

In preparing the TRB cDNA libraries, 5' RACE with UMI labels was used. With the 5' RACE reads reprocessed, TCRdb shows one record per CDR3 protein and no DNA. The sample totals some 130,000 distinct CDR3 sequences. The sample comprised naive CXCR3- CD8+ T cells from blood. Subset denoted: CD45RO-CCR7+CD27+CD95- naive CD8+ T cells lacking CXCR3 (TNR3-). The chain joins TRBV7-9 to TRBJ1-1; lacking DNA, the TRBD1 call made by TCRdb goes unchecked. This clonotype originated in a human donor in good health. Some clones in this sample may be carry-over from other donors' samples. Here the CDR3 reads CASRSGGFNTEAFF. The variable domain in full, with the rest retrieved from reference TRBV7-9 and TRBJ1-1, is DTGVSQNPRHKITKRGQNVTFRCDPISEHNRLYWYRQTLGQGPEFLTYFQNEAQLEKSRLLSDRFSAERPKGSFSTLEIQRTEQGDSAMYLCASRSGGFNTEAFFGQGTRLTVV.